The 2 T cell receptor beta chains reported below all come from one sample, sequenced in a study of blood T cell repertoires in COVID-19. The data were produced by immunoSEQ multiplex PCR, yet TCRdb's version contains in-frame clones alone and is incomplete. The data contain around 110,000 clones, approximately 82% of them seen just once; the ten biggest clones take up 7.5%. Sequencing was performed on peripheral blood. Receptors were obtained from a man in his 70s with active or convalescent COVID-19.

The V and J genes are TRBV21-1 and TRBJ2-7; the table's TRBD2 call for D was not verified on the DNA. TRBV21-1 is listed as a pseudogene. There are 19 residues in the CDR3. The CDR3 DNA is TGTGCCAGCAGCTCACGAAAGGGTGGGCTAGCGGGGCACTCCTACGAGCAGTACTTC. Amino acids: CASSSRKGGLAGHSYEQYF.

The genes are TRBV5-1 and TRBJ2-2; no firm D call. Germline V gene sequence: CDR1 SGHRS, CDR2 YFSETQ. The CDR3 spans 14 residues. With 3 bases removed from V and 1 base from J, the gap between germline ends came to 7 bases. This CDR3 is CASSYSLNTGELFF. The DNA of the CDR3 is TGCGCCAGCAGCTACTCACTGAACACCGGGGAGCTGTTTTTT.